Described below is a single TCR beta chain sequence and its context. These data originate in a study of T cells in Graves' hyperthyroidism and ophthalmopathy. Researchers amplified the TCR beta CDR3 regions from RNA transcripts. HTBI primers were used for first-round RT-PCR of the TCR CDR3. TCRdb ran MiXCR on the multiplex PCR reads and lists one entry per CDR3 protein. The data hold hundreds of thousands of distinct CDR3 sequences, with approximately 14% observed a single time. CDR3 length: 16 residues. V lost 5 bases, J lost 4 bases, and 7 bases stayed unmatched. The V gene's germline CDR1 is LGHNT and CDR2 FRNRAP.

The receptor was derived from a woman aged 50 to 65 with Graves' ophthalmopathy. The gene calls are TRBV12-5 and TRBJ2-1; 11 bases agree with TRBD2. Source material: blood. CDR3 nucleotide sequence: TGTGCTAGTGGTCCAGGGACTAGCGGTGTTTACAATGAGCAGTTCTTC. Translating it yields CASGPGTSGVYNEQFF.